One sample yielded the 3 T cell receptor beta chains listed below, sequenced in a study of OX40 agonist ivuxolimab in advanced cancers. The method was immunoSEQ multiplex PCR; TCRdb's version includes in-frame clones alone and lacks a portion of them. The table lists about 82,000 clones, about 91% of them singletons. The starting material was CD4+ or CD8+ T cells sorted from blood, obtained in a trial of the OX40 agonist ivuxolimab. These receptors were taken from an adult with an advanced solid tumor such as melanoma, head and neck, liver or kidney cancer.

The chain carries TRBV18 and TRBJ2-1; possibly TRBD2 for D (5 bases). CDR3 length: 15 amino acids. Between the trimmed V and J ends, which lost 6 bases and 7 bases, there was a span of 19 bases. Germline loops: CDR1 KGHSH, CDR2 LQKENI. The CDR3 region has the DNA TGTGCCAGCTCCCCCTCGGGGAGCGGAGGTAATGAGCAGTTCTTC. It encodes CASSPSGSGGNEQFF.

The J gene is TRBJ2-1, the V gene TRBV7-3; 12 bases are shared with TRBD2. The CDR3 runs to 17 residues. Trimming cost V 2 bases and J 4 bases; bases outside gene matches: 6. Per the germline V gene, CDR1 is SGHTA and CDR2 is FQGTGA. The CDR3 nucleotides read TGTGCCAGCAGCTTACTAGCGGGAGGGCCGTCATACAATGAGCAGTTCTTC. It specifies CASSLLAGGPSYNEQFF.

The sample holds a few counts of this clone. The genes are TRBV5-4 and TRBJ2-7; TRBD1 is a possible D gene (5 bases). V lost 1 base, J lost 7 bases, and 12 bases lay in between. Germline assignment: CDR1 SGHNT and CDR2 YYREEE (reference sequence). This CDR3 has 13 amino acids. The CDR3 region has the DNA TGTGCCAGCAGCTTGTGGGCAGGGCAGGAGCAGTACTTC. Its translation: CASSLWAGQEQYF.